This is a list of T cell receptor beta chains from one sample in a study of cytomegalovirus exposure and HLA in healthy donors. TCRdb's copy holds only in-frame clones and misses some; the assay was immunoSEQ multiplex PCR. The top ten hold less than 2% of the sample, which has roughly 74,000 clones, about four fifths seen once. The sequenced material came from PBMCs. The receptors here all came from a man between 40 and 49 years old in good health and CMV-seronegative. Each CDR3 is given with its conserved first and last residue. The D gene is left open where the match is weak. Clone size appears in some rows only: once, few, many, or a class for an expanded clone.

d_call j_call clone_size v_call cdr3_aa cdr3_nt
NA TRBJ2-1 NA TRBV5-4 CASSLGGNSYNEQFF TGTGCCAGCAGCTTGGGAGGGAACTCCTACAATGAGCAGTTCTTC
NA TRBJ2-1 NA TRBV2 CASSGLGLPNEQFF TGTGCCAGCAGTGGTTTGGGCCTCCCCAATGAGCAGTTCTTC
NA TRBJ2-7 NA TRBV19 CASRDKSTSYEQYF TGTGCCAGTAGGGACAAGAGTACTTCCTACGAGCAGTACTTC
TRBD2 TRBJ2-2 once TRBV6-1 CASMSGGGSTGELFF TGTGCCAGCATGAGTGGCGGGGGTAGCACCGGGGAGCTGTTTTTT
NA TRBJ2-3 once TRBV18 CASSPRPGSTDTQYF TGTGCCAGCTCACCACGGCCGGGTAGCACAGATACGCAGTATTTT
TRBD2 TRBJ2-5 NA TRBV6-1 CASSGLAGGQETQYF TGTGCCAGCAGTGGACTAGCGGGAGGGCAAGAGACCCAGTACTTC
NA TRBJ2-7 NA TRBV7-2 CASSLAIYEQYF TGTGCCAGCAGTTTAGCTATCTACGAGCAGTACTTC
TRBD2 TRBJ2-1 few TRBV5-1 CASSRRTSGGNEQFF TGCGCCAGCAGCCGAAGGACTAGCGGGGGAAATGAGCAGTTCTTC
TRBD1 TRBJ2-7 NA TRBV7-9 CASSSAGQGKRIGYEQYF TGTGCCAGCAGTTCGGCGGGACAGGGGAAAAGGATTGGCTACGAGCAGTACTTC
NA TRBJ2-7 NA TRBV7-9 CASSHRRMKTYEQYF TGTGCCAGCAGCCACAGGCGGATGAAAACCTACGAGCAGTACTTC
TRBD1 TRBJ1-1 NA TRBV7-8 CASSWDRDTEAFF TGTGCCAGCAGCTGGGACAGGGACACTGAAGCTTTCTTT
TRBD2 TRBJ2-2 once TRBV14 CASSQDTGLAGTGELFF TGTGCCAGCAGCCAAGATACGGGGCTAGCGGGCACCGGGGAGCTGTTTTTT
NA TRBJ1-2 NA TRBV4-2 CASSPTASRRDRHNYGYTF TGTGCCAGCAGCCCCACCGCATCTCGGCGAGACAGACATAACTATGGCTACACCTTC
TRBD1 TRBJ2-5 NA TRBV5-6 CASSADRGKTQYF TGTGCCAGCAGCGCGGACAGGGGAAAGACCCAGTACTTC
NA TRBJ1-3 NA TRBV28 CASSTTGSGNTIYF TGTGCCAGCAGTACCACAGGTTCTGGAAACACCATATATTTT
TRBD1 TRBJ1-5 NA TRBV4-1 CASSQGRGQGLESNQPQHF TGCGCCAGCAGCCAAGGGCGCGGACAGGGTTTGGAAAGCAATCAGCCCCAGCATTTT
NA TRBJ2-3 NA TRBV11-3 CASSLGTDSRGTDTQYF TGTGCCAGCAGCTTAGGGACTGACTCCCGAGGGACAGATACGCAGTATTTT
NA TRBJ2-2 NA TRBV18 CASSPTLNTGELFF TGTGCCAGCTCACCCACATTGAACACCGGGGAGCTGTTTTTT
NA TRBJ2-7 few TRBV18 CASSPKEEAAYEQYF TGTGCCAGCTCTCCAAAGGAAGAGGCGGCATACGAGCAGTACTTC
NA TRBJ1-2 NA TRBV7-8 CASSLGGRTYYGYTF TGTGCCAGCAGCTTAGGAGGTCGGACATACTATGGCTACACCTTC
NA TRBJ2-6 NA TRBV13 CASSPGFSGANVLTF TGTGCCAGCAGCCCGGGGTTCTCTGGGGCCAACGTCCTGACTTTC
TRBD2 TRBJ2-1 NA TRBV18 CASSPGLAGRYNEQFF TGTGCCAGCTCACCGGGACTAGCGGGAAGGTACAATGAGCAGTTCTTC
NA TRBJ2-7 NA TRBV2 CASSDRPSFDEQYF TGTGCCAGCAGTGATAGACCTAGTTTCGACGAGCAGTACTTC
NA TRBJ1-6 NA TRBV6-1 CASSDRGSYNSPLHF TGTGCCAGCAGTGACAGGGGTTCCTATAATTCACCCCTCCACTTT
NA TRBJ1-3 NA TRBV7-9 CASSSPLTLSGNTIYF TGTGCCAGCAGCTCCCCCCTGACACTCTCTGGAAACACCATATATTTT
NA TRBJ2-5 once TRBV7-3 CASSLLGRGKETQYF TGTGCCAGCAGCTTACTCGGCAGGGGCAAGGAGACCCAGTACTTC
NA TRBJ2-2 NA TRBV28 CASSLLGGELFF TGTGCCAGCAGCTTACTAGGCGGGGAGCTGTTTTTT
NA TRBJ2-3 NA TRBV6-5 CASSPGDEADTQYF TGTGCCAGCAGTCCGGGGGACGAGGCAGATACGCAGTATTTT
NA TRBJ2-7 NA TRBV30 CAWSKDTSPRQYF TGTGCCTGGAGCAAGGACACCTCTCCTCGGCAGTACTTC
NA TRBJ2-2 NA TRBV7-9 CASTKGGPSAGELFF TGTGCCAGCACCAAGGGGGGGCCCTCGGCCGGGGAGCTGTTTTTT
TRBD1 TRBJ1-5 NA TRBV28 CASSFKTGVNQPQHF TGTGCCAGCAGTTTCAAAACAGGGGTTAATCAGCCCCAGCATTTT
TRBD1 TRBJ1-5 NA TRBV9 CASSYQGARGQPQHF TGTGCCAGCAGTTATCAGGGGGCCCGGGGGCAGCCCCAGCATTTT
NA TRBJ2-7 NA TRBV6-5 CASSFSPKGSYEQYF TGTGCCAGCAGTTTCTCCCCAAAGGGGTCCTACGAGCAGTACTTC
TRBD1 TRBJ1-2 few TRBV6-5 CASRWTGYSYGYTF TGTGCCAGCAGGTGGACAGGGTACAGCTATGGCTACACCTTC
NA TRBJ1-1 NA TRBV19 CASSLSDTYTEAFF TGTGCCAGTAGCCTTAGCGATACCTACACTGAAGCTTTCTTT
TRBD2 TRBJ2-1 NA TRBV27 CASSSGTSPNEQFF TGTGCCAGCAGTTCAGGGACTAGCCCCAATGAGCAGTTCTTC
NA TRBJ1-5 few TRBV2 CASSLLENQPQHF TGTGCCAGCAGCCTACTCGAAAATCAGCCCCAGCATTTT
TRBD2 TRBJ2-2 once TRBV5-6 CASSLRGRAGELFF TGTGCCAGCAGCTTACGAGGGAGGGCCGGGGAGCTGTTTTTT
NA TRBJ1-6 NA TRBV10-2 CASRQTDSPLHF TGCGCCAGCCGACAGACGGATTCACCCCTCCACTTT
NA TRBJ1-3 once TRBV7-9 CSSSVVGTIYF TGTTCCAGCAGCGTGGTCGGCACCATATATTTT
TRBD2 TRBJ2-7 NA TRBV5-1 CASSLKTSGIYEQYF TGCGCCAGCAGCTTGAAGACTAGCGGGATCTACGAGCAGTACTTC
TRBD2 TRBJ2-2 once TRBV5-1 CASGAGADGELFF TGCGCCAGCGGAGCGGGAGCCGACGGGGAGCTGTTTTTT
NA TRBJ2-7 NA TRBV7-9 CASSLGQSSALYEQYF TGTGCCAGCAGCTTAGGGCAGTCCTCTGCCCTCTACGAGCAGTACTTC
TRBD2 TRBJ2-2 NA TRBV9 CASSILAGATTGELFF TGTGCCAGCAGCATACTAGCGGGAGCCACGACCGGGGAGCTGTTTTTT
NA TRBJ2-1 NA TRBV12-5 CASAPEGSNEQFF TGTGCTAGTGCCCCGGAGGGGTCCAATGAGCAGTTCTTC
NA TRBJ1-6 NA TRBV6-1 CASSEEKGGYSPLHF TGTGCCAGCAGTGAAGAAAAAGGGGGTTATTCACCCCTCCACTTT
TRBD1 TRBJ2-5 NA TRBV5-8 CASSDFPGQSPREQYF TGTGCCAGCAGCGACTTCCCGGGACAGAGCCCTAGGGAGCAGTACTTC
TRBD2 TRBJ2-1 NA TRBV28 CASRTSGSLYNEQFF TGTGCCAGCAGGACTAGCGGGAGTCTGTACAATGAGCAGTTCTTC
TRBD2 TRBJ2-7 NA TRBV14 CASSQEGGGPPYEQYF TGTGCCAGCAGCCAAGAGGGGGGAGGGCCACCCTACGAGCAGTACTTC
NA TRBJ1-2 NA TRBV25-1 CASSEVDFRGYTF NA
NA TRBJ1-2 NA TRBV7-9 CASSSGGRYNYGYTF TGTGCCAGCAGCTCCGGGGGGCGATACAACTATGGCTACACCTTC
TRBD2 TRBJ2-2 NA TRBV5-1 CASSLNSGRARTGELFF TGCGCCAGCAGCTTAAACAGCGGGAGGGCCCGGACCGGGGAGCTGTTTTTT
NA TRBJ2-5 NA TRBV19 CASSIDRGNRGQETQYF TGTGCCAGTAGTATAGATCGGGGGAATCGGGGACAAGAGACCCAGTACTTC